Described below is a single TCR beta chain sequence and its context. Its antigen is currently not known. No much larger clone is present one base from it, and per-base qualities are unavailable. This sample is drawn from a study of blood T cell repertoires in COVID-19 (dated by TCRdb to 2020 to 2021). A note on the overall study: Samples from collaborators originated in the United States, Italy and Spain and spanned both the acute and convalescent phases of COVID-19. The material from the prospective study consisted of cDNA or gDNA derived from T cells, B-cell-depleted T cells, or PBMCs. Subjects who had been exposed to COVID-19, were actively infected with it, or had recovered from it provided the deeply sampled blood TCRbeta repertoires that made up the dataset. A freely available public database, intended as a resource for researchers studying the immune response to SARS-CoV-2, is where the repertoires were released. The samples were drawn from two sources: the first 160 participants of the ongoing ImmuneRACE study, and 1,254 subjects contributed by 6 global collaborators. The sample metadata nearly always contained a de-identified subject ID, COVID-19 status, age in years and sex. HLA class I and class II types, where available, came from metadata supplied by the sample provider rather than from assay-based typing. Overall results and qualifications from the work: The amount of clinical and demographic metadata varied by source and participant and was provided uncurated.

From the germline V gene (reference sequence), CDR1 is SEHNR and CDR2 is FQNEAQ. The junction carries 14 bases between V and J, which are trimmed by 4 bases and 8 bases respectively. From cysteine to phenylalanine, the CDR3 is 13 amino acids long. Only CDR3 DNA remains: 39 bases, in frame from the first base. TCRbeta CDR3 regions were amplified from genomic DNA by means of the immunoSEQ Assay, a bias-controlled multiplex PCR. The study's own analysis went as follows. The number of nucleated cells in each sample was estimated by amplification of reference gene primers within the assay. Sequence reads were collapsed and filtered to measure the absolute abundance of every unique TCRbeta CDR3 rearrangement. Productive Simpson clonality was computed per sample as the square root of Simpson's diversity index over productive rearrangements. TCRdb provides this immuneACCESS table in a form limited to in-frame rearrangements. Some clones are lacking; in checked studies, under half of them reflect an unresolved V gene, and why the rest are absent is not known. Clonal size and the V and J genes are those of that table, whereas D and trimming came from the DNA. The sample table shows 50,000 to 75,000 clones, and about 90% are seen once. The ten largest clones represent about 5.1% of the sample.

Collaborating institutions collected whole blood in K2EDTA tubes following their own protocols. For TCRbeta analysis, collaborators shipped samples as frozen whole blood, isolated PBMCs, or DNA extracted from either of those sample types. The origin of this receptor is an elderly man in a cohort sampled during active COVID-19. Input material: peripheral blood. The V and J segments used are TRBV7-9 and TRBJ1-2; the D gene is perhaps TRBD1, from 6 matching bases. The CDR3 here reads CASSSKGGYGYTF. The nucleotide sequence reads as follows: TGTGCCAGCAGCTCAAAAGGGGGTTACGGCTACACCTTC.